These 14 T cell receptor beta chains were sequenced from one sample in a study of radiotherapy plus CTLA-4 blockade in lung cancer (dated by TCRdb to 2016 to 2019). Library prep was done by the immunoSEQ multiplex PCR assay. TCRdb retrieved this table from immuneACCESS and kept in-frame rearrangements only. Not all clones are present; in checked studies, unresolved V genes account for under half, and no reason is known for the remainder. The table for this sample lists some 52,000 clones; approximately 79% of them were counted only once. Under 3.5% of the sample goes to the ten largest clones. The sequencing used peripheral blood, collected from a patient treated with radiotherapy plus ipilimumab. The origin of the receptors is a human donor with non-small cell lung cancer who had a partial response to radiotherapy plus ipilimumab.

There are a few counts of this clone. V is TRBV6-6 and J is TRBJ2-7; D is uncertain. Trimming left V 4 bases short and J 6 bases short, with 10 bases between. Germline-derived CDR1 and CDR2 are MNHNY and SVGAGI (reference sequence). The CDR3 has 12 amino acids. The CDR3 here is CASSFLTSEQYF. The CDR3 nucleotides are TGTGCCAGCAGTTTTCTCACTTCCGAGCAGTACTTC.

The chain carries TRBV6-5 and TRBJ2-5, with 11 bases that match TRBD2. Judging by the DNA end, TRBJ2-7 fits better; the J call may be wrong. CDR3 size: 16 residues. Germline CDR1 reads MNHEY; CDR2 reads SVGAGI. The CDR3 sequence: CASSYPLAGGRYEQYF. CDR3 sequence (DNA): TGTGCCAGCAGTTACCCGCTAGCGGGGGGCCGTTACGAGCAGTACTTC.

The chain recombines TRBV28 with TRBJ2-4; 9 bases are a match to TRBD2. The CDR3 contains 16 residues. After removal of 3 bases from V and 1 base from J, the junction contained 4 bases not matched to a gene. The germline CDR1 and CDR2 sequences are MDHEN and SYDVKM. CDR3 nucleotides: TGTGCCAGCAGTTTCCCTAGCGGGGAGGCCAAAAACATTCAGTACTTC. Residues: CASSFPSGEAKNIQYF.

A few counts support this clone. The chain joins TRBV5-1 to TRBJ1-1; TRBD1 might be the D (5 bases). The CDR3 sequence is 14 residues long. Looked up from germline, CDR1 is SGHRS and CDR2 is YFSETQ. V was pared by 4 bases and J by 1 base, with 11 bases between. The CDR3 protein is CASSTGLKNTEAFF. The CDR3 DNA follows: TGCGCCAGCAGCACGGGACTGAAGAACACTGAAGCTTTCTTT.

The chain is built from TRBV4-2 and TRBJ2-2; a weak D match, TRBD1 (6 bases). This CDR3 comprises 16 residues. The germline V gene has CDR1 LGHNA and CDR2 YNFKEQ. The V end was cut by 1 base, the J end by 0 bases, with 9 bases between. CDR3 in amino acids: CASSQGNRANTGELFF. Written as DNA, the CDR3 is TGTGCCAGCAGCCAAGGCAACAGGGCGAACACCGGGGAGCTGTTTTTT.

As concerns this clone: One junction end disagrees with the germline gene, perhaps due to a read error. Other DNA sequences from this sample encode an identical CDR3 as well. The CDR3 region is CASSYDGENTEAFF. In DNA, the CDR3 is TGTGCCAGCAGTTACGACGGGGAGAACACTGAAGCTTTCTTC. The chain uses TRBV6-5 and TRBJ1-1, with D uncertain. The CDR3 contains 14 residues. Germline-derived CDR1 and CDR2 are MNHEY and SVGAGI.

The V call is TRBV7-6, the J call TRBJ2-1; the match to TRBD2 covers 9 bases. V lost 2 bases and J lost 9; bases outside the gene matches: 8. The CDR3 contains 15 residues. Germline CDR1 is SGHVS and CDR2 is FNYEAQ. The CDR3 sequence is CASSLTAGGPSEQFF. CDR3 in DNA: TGTGCCAGCAGCTTAACTGCGGGGGGGCCGAGTGAGCAGTTCTTC.

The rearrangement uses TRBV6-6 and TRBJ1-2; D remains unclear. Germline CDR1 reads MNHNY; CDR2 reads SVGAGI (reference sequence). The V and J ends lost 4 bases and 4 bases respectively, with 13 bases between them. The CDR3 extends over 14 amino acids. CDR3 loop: CASSSHGVVYGYTF. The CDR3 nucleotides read TGTGCCAGCAGTTCCCACGGGGTGGTCTATGGCTACACCTTC.

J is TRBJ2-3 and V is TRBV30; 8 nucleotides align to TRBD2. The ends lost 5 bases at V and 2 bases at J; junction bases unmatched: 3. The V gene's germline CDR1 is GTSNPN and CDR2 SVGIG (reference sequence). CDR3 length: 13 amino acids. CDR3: CAWVAGNTDTQYF. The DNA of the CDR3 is TGTGCCTGGGTAGCGGGGAACACAGATACGCAGTATTTT.

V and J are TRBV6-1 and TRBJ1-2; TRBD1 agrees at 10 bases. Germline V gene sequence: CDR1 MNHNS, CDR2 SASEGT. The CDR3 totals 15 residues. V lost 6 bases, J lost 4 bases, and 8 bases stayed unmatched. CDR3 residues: CASRPRDRGSYGYTF. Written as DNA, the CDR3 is TGTGCCAGCAGGCCCCGGGACAGGGGAAGCTATGGCTACACCTTC.

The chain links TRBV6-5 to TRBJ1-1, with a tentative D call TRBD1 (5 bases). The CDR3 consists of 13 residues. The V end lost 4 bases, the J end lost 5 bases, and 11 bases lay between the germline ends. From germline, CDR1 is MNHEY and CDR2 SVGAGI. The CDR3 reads CASSSMGGTEAFF. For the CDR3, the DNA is TGTGCCAGCAGTTCCATGGGGGGGACTGAAGCTTTCTTT.

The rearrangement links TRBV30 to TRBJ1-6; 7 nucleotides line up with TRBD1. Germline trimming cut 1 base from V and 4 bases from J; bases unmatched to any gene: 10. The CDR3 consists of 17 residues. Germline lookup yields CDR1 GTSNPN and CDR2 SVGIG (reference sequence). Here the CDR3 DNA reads TGTGCCTGGAGTGCATCTAGGGGGACAGATTATAATTCACCCCTCCACTTT. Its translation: CAWSASRGTDYNSPLHF.

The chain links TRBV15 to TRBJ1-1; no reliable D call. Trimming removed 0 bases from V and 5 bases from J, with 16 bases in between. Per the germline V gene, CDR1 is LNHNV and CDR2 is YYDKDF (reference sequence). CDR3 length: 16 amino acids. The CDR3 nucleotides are TGTGCCACCAGCAGAGATCTTTCGGGGATTAGTACTGAAGCTTTCTTT. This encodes CATSRDLSGISTEAFF.

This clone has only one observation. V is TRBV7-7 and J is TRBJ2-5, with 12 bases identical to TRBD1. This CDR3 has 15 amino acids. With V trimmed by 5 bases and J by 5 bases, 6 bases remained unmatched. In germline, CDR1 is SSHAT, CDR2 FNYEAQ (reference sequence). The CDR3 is CASSRGTGGAETQYF. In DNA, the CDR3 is TGTGCCAGCAGCCGGGGGACAGGGGGCGCGGAGACCCAGTACTTC.